This T cell receptor beta chain was documented in a study of early T cells in non-severe SARS-CoV-2 infection. TCRdb re-called the 5' RACE reads with MiXCR, one entry per CDR3 protein. The repertoire holds some 71,000 distinct CDR3 sequences, with over 9.5% as singletons. The CDR3 sequence is 14 residues long. The V segment lost 5 bases and the J segment 3 bases; nucleotides outside the gene matches: 6. Germline-derived CDR1 and CDR2 are SEHNR and FQNEAQ (reference sequence). The sample consisted of whole blood, taken at baseline. This chain links TRBV7-9 with TRBJ1-1; 7 bases map to TRBD1. This TCR was sampled from an adult who was a healthcare worker with PCR-confirmed SARS-CoV-2 infection or an uninfected control (not recorded which). The CDR3 loop reads CASSPTGLDTEAFF. For the CDR3, the DNA is TGTGCCAGCAGCCCGACAGGGCTCGACACTGAAGCTTTCTTT. Full variable domain (remainder filled in from reference TRBV7-9 and TRBJ1-1): DTGVSQNPRHKITKRGQNVTFRCDPISEHNRLYWYRQTLGQGPEFLTYFQNEAQLEKSRLLSDRFSAERPKGSFSTLEIQRTEQGDSAMYLCASSPTGLDTEAFFGQGTRLTVV.